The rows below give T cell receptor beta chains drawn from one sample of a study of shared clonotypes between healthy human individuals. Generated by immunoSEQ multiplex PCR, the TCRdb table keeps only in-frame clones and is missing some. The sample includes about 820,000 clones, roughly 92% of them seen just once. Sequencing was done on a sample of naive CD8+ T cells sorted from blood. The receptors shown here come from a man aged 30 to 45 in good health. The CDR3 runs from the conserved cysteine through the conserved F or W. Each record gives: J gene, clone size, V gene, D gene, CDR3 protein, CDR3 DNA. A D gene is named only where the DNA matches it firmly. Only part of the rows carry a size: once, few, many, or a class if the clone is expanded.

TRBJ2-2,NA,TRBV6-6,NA,CASSYSNQARTGELFF,TGTGCCAGCAGTTACTCGAATCAGGCCAGAACCGGGGAGCTGTTTTTT
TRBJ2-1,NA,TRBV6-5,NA,CASRERGAREQFF,TGTGCCAGCAGAGAAAGGGGGGCCCGTGAGCAGTTCTTC
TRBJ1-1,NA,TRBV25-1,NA,CASSVAAEAFF,TGTGCCAGCAGTGTTGCGGCTGAAGCTTTCTTT
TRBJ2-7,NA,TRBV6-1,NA,CASSEAMYQGWSSSYEQYF,TGTGCCAGCAGTGAAGCTATGTATCAGGGCTGGAGTAGCTCCTACGAGCAGTACTTC
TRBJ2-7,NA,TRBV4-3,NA,CASSWQTGSYEQYF,TGCGCCAGCAGTTGGCAGACAGGATCCTACGAGCAGTACTTC
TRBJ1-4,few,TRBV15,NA,CATSRNLGEKLFF,TGTGCCACCAGCAGAAACCTCGGGGAAAAACTGTTTTTT
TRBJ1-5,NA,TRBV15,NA,CATSLTGNQPQHF,TGTGCCACCAGCCTGACGGGGAATCAGCCCCAGCATTTT
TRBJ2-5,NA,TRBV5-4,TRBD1,CASSLPTGLETQYF,TGTGCCAGCAGCTTGCCGACAGGGCTGGAGACCCAGTACTTC
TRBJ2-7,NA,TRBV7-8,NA,CASSIPTPGQLIYEQYF,TGTGCCAGCAGCATACCTACTCCCGGACAGCTCATCTACGAGCAGTACTTC
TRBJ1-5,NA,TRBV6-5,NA,CASSGQPQHF,TGTGCCAGCAGCGGTCAGCCCCAGCATTTT
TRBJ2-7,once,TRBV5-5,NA,CASSTTGYYEQYF,TGTGCCAGCAGCACGACTGGATACTACGAGCAGTACTTC
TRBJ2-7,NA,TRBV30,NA,CASDRTPSYEQYF,TGTGCCTCAGATCGGACACCTTCCTACGAGCAGTACTTC
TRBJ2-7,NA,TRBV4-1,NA,CASSLIGNSYEQYF,TGCGCCAGCAGCCTAATAGGAAACTCCTACGAGCAGTACTTC
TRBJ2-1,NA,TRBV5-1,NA,CASSLAETEYNEQFF,TGCGCCAGCAGCTTGGCCGAGACCGAATACAATGAGCAGTTCTTC
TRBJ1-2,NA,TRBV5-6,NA,CASSLETVGVYGYTF,TGTGCCAGCAGCTTGGAGACAGTGGGGGTCTATGGCTACACCTTC
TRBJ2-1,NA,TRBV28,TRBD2,CASSLTVSGRDEQFF,TGTGCCAGCAGTTTAACTGTTAGCGGGAGGGATGAGCAGTTCTTC
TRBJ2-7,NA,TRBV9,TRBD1,CASSAGTGSHEQYF,TGTGCCAGCAGCGCGGGGACAGGGTCCCACGAGCAGTACTTC
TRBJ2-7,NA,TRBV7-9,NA,CASSGNQGGNYEQYF,TGTGCCAGCAGCGGAAACCAAGGGGGGAACTACGAGCAGTACTTC
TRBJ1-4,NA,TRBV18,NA,CASSRVRTNEKLFF,TGTGCCAGCTCAAGGGTACGAACTAATGAAAAACTGTTTTTT
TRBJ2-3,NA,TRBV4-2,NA,CASSQRVGHDIYTDTQYF,TGTGCCAGCAGCCAAAGGGTTGGACACGATATTTACACAGATACGCAGTATTTT
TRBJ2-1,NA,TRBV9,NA,CASSPNTGEQFF,TGTGCCAGCAGCCCCAACACGGGTGAGCAGTTCTTC
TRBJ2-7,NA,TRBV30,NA,CAWRDTRYEQYF,TGTGCCTGGAGGGACACCCGCTACGAGCAGTACTTC
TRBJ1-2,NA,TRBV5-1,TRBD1,CASSYTGTGTYGYTF,TGCGCCAGCAGCTACACCGGGACAGGGACTTATGGCTACACCTTC
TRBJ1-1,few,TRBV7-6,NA,CASSLTGTHTEAFF,TGTGCCAGCAGCTTGACCGGGACCCACACTGAAGCTTTCTTT
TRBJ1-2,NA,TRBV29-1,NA,CSVVGTEGYTF,TGCAGCGTTGTAGGGACGGAGGGCTACACCTTC
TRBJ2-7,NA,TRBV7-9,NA,CASSFPGSYEQYF,TGTGCCAGCAGCTTCCCGGGAAGCTACGAGCAGTACTTC
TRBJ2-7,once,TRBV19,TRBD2,CASSTTGTSGRAYEQYF,TGTGCCAGTAGTACAACCGGGACTAGCGGGAGGGCTTACGAGCAGTACTTC
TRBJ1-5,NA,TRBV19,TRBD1,CASSITVGQGNQPQHF,TGTGCCAGTAGTATAACGGTTGGACAGGGCAATCAGCCCCAGCATTTT
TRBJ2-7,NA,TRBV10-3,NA,CAISEFGAQYEQYF,TGTGCCATCAGTGAATTCGGAGCCCAGTACGAGCAGTACTTC
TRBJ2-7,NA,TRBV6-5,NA,CASSYLGLDEQYF,TGTGCCAGCAGTTACTTGGGTCTAGACGAGCAGTACTTC
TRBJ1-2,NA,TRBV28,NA,CASSLGVGQGYGYTF,TGTGCCAGCAGTCTGGGTGTTGGGCAGGGCTATGGCTACACCTTC
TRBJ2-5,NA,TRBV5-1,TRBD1,CASSLMGQGGLSETQYF,TGCGCCAGCAGCTTAATGGGACAGGGTGGGCTGTCGGAGACCCAGTACTTC
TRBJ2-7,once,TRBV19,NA,CASSSQQGLIYEQYF,TGTGCCAGTAGTTCTCAACAGGGATTAATTTACGAGCAGTACTTC
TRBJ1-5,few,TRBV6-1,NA,CASSQLGSGWEPQHF,TGTGCCAGCAGCCAACTCGGGTCAGGCTGGGAGCCCCAGCATTTT
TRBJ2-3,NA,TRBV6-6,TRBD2,CASSSKAGGPGATQYF,TGTGCCAGCAGTTCGAAAGCGGGAGGGCCCGGGGCTACGCAGTATTTT
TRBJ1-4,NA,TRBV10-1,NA,CASSDGRRTKLFF,TGCGCCAGCAGTGACGGGAGGCGGACAAAACTGTTTTTT
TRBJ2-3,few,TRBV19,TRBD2,CASSIYGLAGPTDTQYF,TGTGCCAGTAGTATTTACGGACTAGCGGGACCCACAGATACGCAGTATTTT
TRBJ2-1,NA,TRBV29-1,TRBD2,CSVVLAGGGNEQFF,TGCAGCGTGGTACTAGCGGGAGGAGGGAATGAGCAGTTCTTC
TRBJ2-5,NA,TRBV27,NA,CASIGPGGTQYF,TGTGCCAGCATTGGACCGGGCGGGACCCAGTACTTC
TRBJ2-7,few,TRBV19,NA,CASSNSYEQYF,TGTGCCAGTAGTAACAGCTACGAGCAGTACTTC
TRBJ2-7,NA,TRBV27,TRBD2,CATKPGLDRYEQYF,TGTGCCACCAAACCGGGACTAGATAGGTACGAGCAGTACTTC
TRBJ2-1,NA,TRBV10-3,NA,CAISGTEDNEQFF,TGTGCCATCAGTGGAACAGAGGACAATGAGCAGTTCTTC
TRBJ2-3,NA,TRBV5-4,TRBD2,CASALRGETADTQYF,TGTGCCAGCGCCCTCCGGGGGGAAACCGCGGATACGCAGTATTTT
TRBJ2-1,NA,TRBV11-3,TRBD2,CASSRRLAGGAYNEQFF,TGTGCCAGCAGCAGACGCCTAGCGGGAGGCGCCTACAATGAGCAGTTCTTC
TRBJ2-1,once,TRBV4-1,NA,CASSEDLAYYNEQFF,TGCGCCAGCAGCGAGGATTTGGCCTACTACAATGAGCAGTTCTTC
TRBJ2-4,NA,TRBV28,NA,CASSLWEPISLAKNIQYF,TGTGCCAGCAGTTTATGGGAGCCGATCTCACTAGCCAAAAACATTCAGTACTTC
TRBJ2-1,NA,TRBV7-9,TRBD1,CASSLEGAVDNEQFF,TGTGCCAGCAGCTTAGAGGGGGCAGTGGACAATGAGCAGTTCTTC
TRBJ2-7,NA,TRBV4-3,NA,CASSQDRVGEWNYEQYF,TGCGCCAGCAGCCAAGATCGGGTGGGTGAGTGGAACTACGAGCAGTACTTC
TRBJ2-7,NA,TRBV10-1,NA,CASSESPGTGAYEQYF,TGCGCCAGCAGTGAGTCACCAGGGACTGGAGCTTACGAGCAGTACTTC
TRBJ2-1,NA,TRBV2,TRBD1,CASLSDRDEQFF,TGTGCCAGCCTATCGGACAGGGATGAGCAGTTCTTC
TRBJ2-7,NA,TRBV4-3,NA,CASSQGLEAYEQYF,TGCGCCAGCAGCCAAGGACTAGAAGCCTACGAGCAGTACTTC
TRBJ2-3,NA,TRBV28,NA,CASSPLNSGVDTQYF,TGTGCCAGCAGTCCACTCAACTCAGGGGTAGATACGCAGTATTTT
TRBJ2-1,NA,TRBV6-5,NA,CASSYGGLGEQFF,TGTGCCAGCAGTTACGGGGGACTGGGGGAGCAGTTCTTC
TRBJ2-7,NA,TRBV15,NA,CATSSPGTGIYEQYF,TGTGCCACCAGCAGTCCCGGGACTGGAATCTACGAGCAGTACTTC
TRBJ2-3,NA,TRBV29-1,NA,CSVEGSGAPLYTDTQYF,TGCAGCGTTGAAGGGTCCGGGGCCCCTCTCTACACAGATACGCAGTATTTT
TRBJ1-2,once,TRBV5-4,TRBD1,CASSSIGGQEKGYTF,TGTGCCAGCAGCTCCATCGGTGGACAGGAGAAAGGCTACACCTTC
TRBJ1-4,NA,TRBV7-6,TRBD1,CASSFRQGKNEKLFF,TGTGCCAGCAGCTTTCGACAGGGGAAAAATGAAAAACTGTTTTTT